The rows below give T cell receptor beta chains drawn from one sample of a study of cytomegalovirus exposure and HLA in healthy donors. The method was immunoSEQ multiplex PCR; TCRdb's version includes in-frame clones alone and lacks a portion of them. Among hundreds of thousands of clones listed, around nine tenths were seen once. Sequencing input: PBMCs. The receptors were gathered from a woman under 30 in good health and CMV-seronegative. Both conserved end residues are part of each CDR3. D genes are given only for firm matches.

d_gene: -; v_gene: TRBV10-2; j_gene: TRBJ1-2; CDR3aa: CARPPSVDYRWNYGYTF; CDR3nt: TGCGCCAGACCACCCTCTGTCGACTATCGGTGGAACTATGGCTACACCTTC
d_gene: -; v_gene: TRBV6-5; j_gene: TRBJ1-1; CDR3aa: CASSYNRNTEAFF; CDR3nt: TGTGCCAGCAGTTACAACAGGAACACTGAAGCTTTCTTT
d_gene: -; v_gene: TRBV19; j_gene: TRBJ2-5; CDR3aa: CASSVRDFRETQYF; CDR3nt: TGTGCCAGTAGTGTACGGGACTTCCGGGAGACCCAGTACTTC
d_gene: TRBD1; v_gene: TRBV6-1; j_gene: TRBJ2-7; CDR3aa: CASSEKGWGQGAYEQYF; CDR3nt: TGTGCCAGCAGTGAAAAAGGGTGGGGACAGGGGGCATACGAGCAGTACTTC
d_gene: TRBD2; v_gene: TRBV10-3; j_gene: TRBJ2-3; CDR3aa: CAISESRGGHTDTQYF; CDR3nt: TGTGCCATCAGTGAGTCGCGGGGGGGGCACACAGATACGCAGTATTTT
d_gene: TRBD1; v_gene: TRBV5-1; j_gene: TRBJ1-1; CDR3aa: CASSTGQGEAFF; CDR3nt: TGCGCCAGCAGCACCGGACAGGGCGAAGCTTTCTTT
d_gene: TRBD1; v_gene: TRBV14; j_gene: TRBJ2-7; CDR3aa: CASSQSGQALYEQYF; CDR3nt: TGTGCCAGCAGCCAATCGGGACAGGCGCTATACGAGCAGTACTTC
d_gene: TRBD1; v_gene: TRBV2; j_gene: TRBJ1-6; CDR3aa: CASSRLTGVRSPLHF; CDR3nt: TGTGCCAGCAGTAGGCTGACAGGGGTGAGATCACCCCTCCACTTT
d_gene: TRBD1; v_gene: TRBV10-1; j_gene: TRBJ2-7; CDR3aa: CASSATGNYEQYF; CDR3nt: TGCGCCAGCAGCGCGACAGGGAACTACGAGCAGTACTTC
d_gene: -; v_gene: TRBV2; j_gene: TRBJ1-3; CDR3aa: CASSEAGAPGNTIYF; CDR3nt: TGTGCCAGCAGTGAAGCCGGAGCGCCTGGAAACACCATATATTTT
d_gene: TRBD1; v_gene: TRBV27; j_gene: TRBJ1-1; CDR3aa: CASSQPGQRTEAFF; CDR3nt: TGTGCCAGCAGTCAACCGGGACAGAGAACTGAAGCTTTCTTT
d_gene: TRBD1; v_gene: TRBV9; j_gene: TRBJ2-7; CDR3aa: CASSVGAGQGLYEQYF; CDR3nt: TGTGCCAGCAGCGTAGGGGCGGGACAGGGTTTGTACGAGCAGTACTTC
d_gene: -; v_gene: TRBV6-1; j_gene: TRBJ2-1; CDR3aa: CASSEASSPPYEQFF; CDR3nt: TGTGCCAGCAGTGAAGCGTCTAGCCCCCCTTATGAGCAGTTCTTC
d_gene: TRBD1; v_gene: TRBV29-1; j_gene: TRBJ1-1; CDR3aa: CSVARQGSTEAFF; CDR3nt: TGCAGCGTTGCAAGACAGGGGAGCACTGAAGCTTTCTTT
d_gene: -; v_gene: TRBV9; j_gene: TRBJ1-1; CDR3aa: CASSVDLVNTEAFF; CDR3nt: TGTGCCAGCAGCGTAGATCTAGTGAACACTGAAGCTTTCTTT
d_gene: -; v_gene: TRBV27; j_gene: TRBJ1-1; CDR3aa: CASSSHRASDAFF; CDR3nt: TGTGCCAGCAGTTCCCACAGGGCGAGCGATGCTTTCTTT
d_gene: -; v_gene: TRBV4-2; j_gene: TRBJ2-2; CDR3aa: CASSQARTANTGELFF; CDR3nt: TGTGCCAGCAGCCAAGCGCGGACAGCGAACACCGGGGAGCTGTTTTTT
d_gene: -; v_gene: TRBV2; j_gene: TRBJ2-4; CDR3aa: CASSYGHQNIQYF; CDR3nt: TGTGCCAGCAGTTATGGGCATCAAAACATTCAGTACTTC
d_gene: TRBD1; v_gene: TRBV27; j_gene: TRBJ2-1; CDR3aa: CASKDRAVGEQFF; CDR3nt: TGTGCCAGCAAAGACAGGGCCGTCGGTGAGCAGTTCTTC
d_gene: TRBD2; v_gene: TRBV7-2; j_gene: TRBJ2-7; CDR3aa: CASTPTSGGFYEQYF; CDR3nt: TGTGCCAGCACCCCTACTAGCGGGGGATTCTACGAGCAGTACTTC
d_gene: TRBD2; v_gene: TRBV5-1; j_gene: TRBJ2-5; CDR3aa: CASSQGLAGPMGETQYF; CDR3nt: TGCGCCAGCAGTCAGGGACTAGCGGGGCCCATGGGAGAGACCCAGTACTTC
d_gene: TRBD1; v_gene: TRBV5-4; j_gene: TRBJ2-3; CDR3aa: CASMARDRLNTDTQYF; CDR3nt: TGTGCCAGCATGGCTCGGGACAGGCTTAACACAGATACGCAGTATTTT
d_gene: TRBD2; v_gene: TRBV13; j_gene: TRBJ2-3; CDR3aa: CASSRSGGAGDTQYF; CDR3nt: TGTGCCAGCAGCCGAAGCGGGGGGGCAGGGGATACGCAGTATTTT
d_gene: TRBD2; v_gene: TRBV5-1; j_gene: TRBJ2-1; CDR3aa: CASSLVLTSGNNEQFF; CDR3nt: TGCGCCAGCAGCCTGGTCCTGACTAGCGGAAACAATGAGCAGTTCTTC
d_gene: TRBD2; v_gene: TRBV19; j_gene: TRBJ2-1; CDR3aa: CASSTPRSAGGFYNEQFF; CDR3nt: TGTGCCAGTAGTACCCCAAGGTCTGCGGGGGGGTTCTACAATGAGCAGTTCTTC
d_gene: -; v_gene: TRBV9; j_gene: TRBJ1-2; CDR3aa: CASSASGYGYTF; CDR3nt: TGTGCCAGCAGCGCCTCAGGGTATGGCTACACCTTC
d_gene: TRBD2; v_gene: TRBV12-5; j_gene: TRBJ2-1; CDR3aa: CASGLVVGVGGGFYNEQFF; CDR3nt: TGTGCTAGTGGTTTGGTAGTAGGTGTTGGCGGGGGGTTCTACAATGAGCAGTTCTTC
d_gene: TRBD2; v_gene: TRBV6-6; j_gene: TRBJ2-1; CDR3aa: CASRSGGDVDEQFF; CDR3nt: TGTGCCAGCAGGAGCGGGGGGGACGTCGATGAGCAGTTCTTC